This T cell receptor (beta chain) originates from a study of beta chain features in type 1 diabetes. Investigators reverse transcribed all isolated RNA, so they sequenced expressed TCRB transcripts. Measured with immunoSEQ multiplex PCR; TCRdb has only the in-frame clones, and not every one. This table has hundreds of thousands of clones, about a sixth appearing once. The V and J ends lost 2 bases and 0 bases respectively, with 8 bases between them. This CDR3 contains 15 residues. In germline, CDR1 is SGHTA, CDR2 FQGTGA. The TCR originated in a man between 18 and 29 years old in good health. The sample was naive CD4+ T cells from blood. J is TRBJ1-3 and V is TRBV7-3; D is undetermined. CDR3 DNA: TGTGCCAGCAGCTTACAGGCGGGCTCTGGAAACACCATATATTTT. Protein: CASSLQAGSGNTIYF.